This T cell receptor (beta chain) was identified in a study of blood T cells in healthy people across ages. The overall study: Capturing about one barcoded beta molecule per two T cells was achieved by template switching. Notes on the study in general: With age, beta diversity per million T cells declined roughly linearly, significantly by over 35. Naive CD4+ cells and diversity were both higher in long-lived donors than in aged donors.

Germline V gives CDR1 MNHEY, CDR2 SVGEGT. The V and J ends lost 3 bases and 4 bases, in that order; junction bases with no gene match: 10. CDR3 length: 17 residues. This clonotype has only a few counts. Its antigen is as yet unknown. Sample-barcoded 5' priming and a J-beta primer mix drove a second PCR of roughly 7 to 11 cycles. TCRdb redid the calling of the 5' RACE reads with MiXCR, one entry per CDR3 protein. The data contain fewer than 650,000 distinct CDR3 sequences, 25% to 35% of them seen just once; the ten biggest clones take up over 3.5%. Approximately 10 milliliters was the volume of peripheral blood drawn from each donor. These data were likewise used in another study, on T cells of mothers and their children.

J is TRBJ2-3 and V is TRBV6-2 or TRBV6-3, with TRBD1 matching 10 bases. The sample consisted of blood. The clonotype comes from a boy younger than 10 in good health. The CDR3 loop is CASSYEAGTGVADTQYF. The CDR3 DNA is TGTGCCAGCAGTTATGAAGCCGGGACAGGGGTTGCAGATACGCAGTATTTT.